This TCR beta chain was recorded in a study of metastatic and nonmetastatic thyroid tumors. In the original processing: Clinicopathological groups differed in CDR3, with these differences serving to build a distant-metastasis classifier for papillary thyroid cancer. TCRdb re-processed the PCR reads through MiXCR. The V and J calls were determined by TCRdb, not by the authors. This sample has about 45,000 clones, with 4% found just once. V was shortened by 3 bases and J by 6 bases, with 11 bases between the two germline ends. CDR3 size: 13 residues. Germline V lookup: CDR1 SGHNT, CDR2 YENEEA. Thyroid surgery took place with no prior treatment in any patient. This clone was counted between two and nine times.

The clonotype comes from a female donor with papillary thyroid cancer or a benign thyroid nodule (not recorded which). Some clones in this sample may be carry-over from other donors' samples. The chain joins TRBV11-3 to TRBJ1-2; tentative D call: TRBD1 (6 bases). The material sequenced was blood. CDR3 protein: CASSFRAGDGYTF. The CDR3 DNA reads TGTGCCAGCAGCTTTAGGGCAGGGGATGGCTACACCTTC.